This T cell receptor beta chain was observed in a study of blood T cell repertoires in COVID-19. About the study: Collection of acute and convalescent COVID-19 samples took place in the United States, Italy and Spain. PBMCs, B-cell-depleted T cells, or T cells were the source of the cDNA or gDNA that made up the material.

Repertoires were generated with immunoSEQ multiplex PCR, while TCRdb's copy carries only in-frame clones and drops some. The sample yields 130,000 to 150,000 clones, about 91% seen once. The junction had 4 bases not matched to a gene; V was cut back by 0 bases and J by 3 bases. This CDR3 comprises 15 residues. Germline assignment: CDR1 SGHTA and CDR2 FQGNSA. The receptor comes from a woman between 45 and 60 years old with acute or convalescent COVID-19. Sequencing was done on a sample of peripheral blood. The chain uses TRBV7-2 and TRBJ2-7, with 8 bases matching TRBD1. CDR3 protein: CASSLANRGYYEQYF. The CDR3 DNA is TGTGCCAGCAGCTTAGCCAACAGGGGGTACTACGAGCAGTACTTC.